Listed below are T cell receptor beta chains from one sample, sequenced in a study of blood T cell repertoires in COVID-19. Clones were sequenced by immunoSEQ multiplex PCR, and TCRdb holds only the in-frame ones, with some missing. Of 350,000 to 450,000 clones listed, around 89% are singletons. Material for sequencing was peripheral blood. The receptors stem from a woman aged 35 to 49 with COVID-19, enrolled during active disease. Both conserved end residues are part of each CDR3. A D gene is named only where the DNA matches it firmly. Size tells how often a clone was seen (once, few, many) or the class of an expanded clone, and some rows leave it out.

v_gene	d_gene	abundance	j_gene	CDR3nt	CDR3aa
TRBV27	TRBD1	NA	TRBJ2-1	TGTGCCAGCAGTGTGACAGGGGGCAATGAGCAGTTCTTC	CASSVTGGNEQFF
TRBV23-1	NA	NA	TRBJ1-1	TGCGCCAGCAGTCGGGCGGGGGCTAGGGTTTTCACTGAAGCTTTCTTT	CASSRAGARVFTEAFF
TRBV3-1/TRBV3-2	TRBD2	NA	TRBJ2-1	TGTGCCAGCAGCCAAGCTGGAGCGGGGGGGACAGACCAGTTCTTC	CASSQAGAGGTDQFF
TRBV2	NA	few	TRBJ1-2	TGTGCCAGCGAGGGAGGGCGTTATGGCTACACCTTC	CASEGGRYGYTF
TRBV2	NA	NA	TRBJ1-5	TGTGCCAGCAGCCAGGACAACTACAATCAGCCCCAGCATTTT	CASSQDNYNQPQHF
TRBV29-1	NA	NA	TRBJ1-5	TGCAGCGTTGCAGGTAGCAATCAGCCCCAGCATTTT	CSVAGSNQPQHF
TRBV30	NA	NA	TRBJ1-2	TGTGCCTGGAGTCCCGGGACAAAGCTTTTCTTC	CAWSPGTKLFF
TRBV7-9	NA	NA	TRBJ1-1	TGTGCCAGCAGCGAGGGTTTCATCACTGAAGCTTTCTTT	CASSEGFITEAFF
TRBV10-2	NA	once	TRBJ1-1	TGCGCCAGCAGTGAGTGGGGAGAGGCTTTCTTT	CASSEWGEAFF
TRBV6-2/TRBV6-3	NA	NA	TRBJ2-3	TGTGCCAGCAGTTACTTCCCCGGGACTGGCTCCCAAGATACGCAGTATTTT	CASSYFPGTGSQDTQYF
TRBV4-3	NA	NA	TRBJ1-1	TGCGCCAGCAGCCAAGAAGGGAGAGGACAGACTGAAGCTTTCTTT	CASSQEGRGQTEAFF
TRBV18	NA	NA	TRBJ1-5	TGTGCCAGCTCACCGGGGGCCCCTAGCAATCAGCCCCAGCATTTT	CASSPGAPSNQPQHF
TRBV5-4	NA	NA	TRBJ2-7	TGTGCCAGCAGCTTGGCCGGGTTCTACGAGCAGTACTTC	CASSLAGFYEQYF
TRBV5-4	TRBD1	NA	TRBJ2-5	TGTGCCAGCAGCTTAGGGACAGGGAGGGAGACCCAGTACTTC	CASSLGTGRETQYF
TRBV7-2	NA	NA	TRBJ1-2	TGTGCCAGCACCCAAGCAGGGATGGATGGCTACACCTTC	CASTQAGMDGYTF
TRBV4-3	TRBD1	NA	TRBJ1-5	TGCGCCAGCAGCCAACGACAGGGGGGACAGCCCCAGCATTTT	CASSQRQGGQPQHF
TRBV18	NA	NA	TRBJ2-7	TGTGCCAGCTCACGAACTCTGGAGGCATCCTTCTACGAGCAGTACTTC	CASSRTLEASFYEQYF
TRBV2	TRBD1	NA	TRBJ1-4	TGTGCCAGCAGAGGGACAGAGAATGAAAAACTGTTTTTT	CASRGTENEKLFF
TRBV30	TRBD1	NA	TRBJ2-7	TGTGCCTGGAGTCTCCCGACAGGGCGCCACGAGCAGTACTTC	CAWSLPTGRHEQYF
TRBV19	NA	NA	TRBJ1-2	TGTGCCAGTAGGTCGGGTCTAGGCTATGGCTACACCTTC	CASRSGLGYGYTF
TRBV30	TRBD1	NA	TRBJ1-5	TGTGCCTGGTCCGGACAGGGTCAGCCCCAGCATTTT	CAWSGQGQPQHF
TRBV14	TRBD1	NA	TRBJ1-2	TGTGCCAGCAGCCGAGGACAGGGGAGGGATGGCTACACCTTC	CASSRGQGRDGYTF
TRBV5-1	TRBD1	NA	TRBJ1-1	TGCGCCAGCAGCTCGATTACAGGGGGGGGGATGAACACTGAAGCTTTCTTT	CASSSITGGGMNTEAFF
TRBV5-1	TRBD1	NA	TRBJ1-1	TGCGCCAGCAGAAGAGGCCATGGGGACAGGCTGAGGGACACTGAAGCTTTCTTT	CASRRGHGDRLRDTEAFF
TRBV11-2	NA	once	TRBJ1-1	TGTGCCAGCAGCCGGCCCCCCGGACTAGAAGCTTTCTTT	CASSRPPGLEAFF
TRBV18	NA	NA	TRBJ1-2	TGTGCCAGCTCACTTGAGGACAGAGCTAACTATGGCTACACCTTC	CASSLEDRANYGYTF
TRBV12-3/TRBV12-4	NA	NA	TRBJ1-1	TGTGCCAGCAGACCTAGGAGGGACACTGAAGCTTTCTTT	CASRPRRDTEAFF
TRBV7-2	NA	NA	TRBJ2-7	TGTGCCAGCAGCTTAGGGACTGAGGCCTACGAGCAGTACTTC	CASSLGTEAYEQYF
TRBV5-1	NA	once	TRBJ1-2	TGCGCCAGCAGCTTTACAGATTACTATGGCTACACCTTC	CASSFTDYYGYTF
TRBV5-1	TRBD1	NA	TRBJ2-7	TGCGCCAGCAGCTCACAGGGGGCCTCCTACGAGCAGTACTTC	CASSSQGASYEQYF
TRBV4-2	NA	NA	TRBJ2-3	TGTGCCAGCAGCCAAGAGCTTAAGGAGGTTACGCAGTATTTT	CASSQELKEVTQYF
TRBV23-1	NA	many	TRBJ1-5	TGCGCCAGCAGTCAATCGTCGGCGGGATGGCAGCCCCAGCATTTT	CASSQSSAGWQPQHF
TRBV6-5	NA	NA	TRBJ1-6	TGTGCCAGCACTTGGGGAGACGGGAGAGTCTCACCCCTCCACTTT	CASTWGDGRVSPLHF
TRBV11-2	NA	NA	TRBJ2-1	TGTGCCAGCAGCTTACCGTTGGGGCCCTACAATGAGCAGTTCTTC	CASSLPLGPYNEQFF
TRBV3-1/TRBV3-2	TRBD2	NA	TRBJ2-7	TGTGCCAGCAGCCAACCGCGGGAGTGTCTCGAGCAGTACTTC	CASSQPRECLEQYF
TRBV11-2	TRBD2	once	TRBJ2-7	TGTGCCAGCAGTTCGGCGGGGGTAACCTACGAGCAGTACTTC	CASSSAGVTYEQYF
TRBV7-2	NA	NA	TRBJ1-2	TGTGCCAGCGGCAGGCCGGGGGTGGGCTATGGCTACACCTTC	CASGRPGVGYGYTF
TRBV2	NA	NA	TRBJ1-6	TGTGCCAGCAGTGAAGCCAGGAATAATTCACCCCTCCACTTT	CASSEARNNSPLHF
TRBV5-1	NA	NA	TRBJ2-1	TGCGCCAGCAGCTTTGGGGGGGCCGACAATGAGCAGTTCTTC	CASSFGGADNEQFF
TRBV2	TRBD1	once	TRBJ1-1	TGTGCCAGCAGTGACGGACAGGGGGCAGGCACTGAAGCTTTCTTT	CASSDGQGAGTEAFF
TRBV28	NA	NA	TRBJ1-2	TGTGCCAGCAGTTTTGGCAGGGTTAACTATGGCTACACCTTC	CASSFGRVNYGYTF
TRBV2	NA	NA	TRBJ1-1	TGTGCCAGCCAGGACATTGGAGCTTTCTTT	CASQDIGAFF
TRBV6-5	NA	NA	TRBJ2-3	TGTGCCAGCAGCCACCCTCGGGGGGATACGCAGTATTTT	CASSHPRGDTQYF
TRBV5-1	NA	NA	TRBJ2-2	TGCGCCAGCAGCGAACAGGGCACCGGGGAGCTGTTTTTT	CASSEQGTGELFF
TRBV7-2	NA	few	TRBJ1-2	TGTGCCAGCAGCTTAAGCCCGGGGTATGGCTACACCTTC	CASSLSPGYGYTF
TRBV29-1	NA	NA	TRBJ1-1	TGCAGCGTTGCTAGATTGAACACTGAAGCTTTCTTT	CSVARLNTEAFF
TRBV28	TRBD2	NA	TRBJ2-5	TGTGCCAGCAGTACCCCCGGGACTAGCGATGAGACCCAGTACTTC	CASSTPGTSDETQYF
TRBV28	NA	NA	TRBJ1-4	TGTGCCAGCAGTTCCCCGGCCACAGAAGAAAAACTGTTTTTT	CASSSPATEEKLFF
TRBV5-8	TRBD1	NA	TRBJ1-2	TGTGCCAGCAGCACTCGGACAGGAGACTATGGCTACACCTTC	CASSTRTGDYGYTF
TRBV5-4	TRBD1	NA	TRBJ1-1	TGTGCCAGCAGCCGGGGACAGGGGAGGGACACTGAAGCTTTCTTT	CASSRGQGRDTEAFF
TRBV6-6	TRBD2	NA	TRBJ2-1	TGTGCCAGCAGTCGATCTGGGGGACTAGCGGGCCTCTACAATGAGCAGTTCTTC	CASSRSGGLAGLYNEQFF
TRBV9	NA	NA	TRBJ2-5	TGTGCCAGCAGCGGTTCGGGGAGAGAGACCCAGTACTTC	CASSGSGRETQYF
TRBV29-1	TRBD2	few	TRBJ2-2	TGCAGCGGGAGAGGGACTAGCGACACCGGGGAGCTGTTTTTT	CSGRGTSDTGELFF
TRBV7-8	TRBD1	NA	TRBJ2-7	TGTGCCAGCAGCTTTTCGGCGACAGGGATTACCTACGAGCAGTACTTC	CASSFSATGITYEQYF
TRBV7-9	TRBD1	NA	TRBJ1-1	TGTGCCAGCAGCTGGGGGACAGGGCTCACTGAAGCTTTCTTT	CASSWGTGLTEAFF
TRBV4-3	NA	NA	TRBJ2-2	TGCGCCAGCAGCCAAGAAAGACAGGCTCCCTTGAACACCGGGGAGCTGTTTTTT	CASSQERQAPLNTGELFF
TRBV15	NA	NA	TRBJ1-5	TGTGCCACCAGCAGAGGGACAGACAATAGCAATCAGCCCCAGCATTTT	CATSRGTDNSNQPQHF